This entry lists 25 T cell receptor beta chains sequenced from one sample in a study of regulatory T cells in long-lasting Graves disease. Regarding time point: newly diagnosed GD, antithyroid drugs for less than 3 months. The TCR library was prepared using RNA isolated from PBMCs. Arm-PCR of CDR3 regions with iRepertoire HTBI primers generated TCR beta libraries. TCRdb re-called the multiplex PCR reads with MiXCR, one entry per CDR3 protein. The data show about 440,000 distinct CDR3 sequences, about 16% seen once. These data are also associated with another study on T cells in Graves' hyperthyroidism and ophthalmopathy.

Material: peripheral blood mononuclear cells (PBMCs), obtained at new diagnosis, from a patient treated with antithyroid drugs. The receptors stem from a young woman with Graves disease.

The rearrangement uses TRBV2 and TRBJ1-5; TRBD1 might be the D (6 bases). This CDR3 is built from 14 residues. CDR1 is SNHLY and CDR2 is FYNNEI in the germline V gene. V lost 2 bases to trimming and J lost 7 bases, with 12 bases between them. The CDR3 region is CASSELGARQPQHF. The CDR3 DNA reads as TGTGCCAGCAGTGAATTGGGGGCACGGCAGCCCCAGCATTTT.

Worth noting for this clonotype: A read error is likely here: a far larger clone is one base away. Here the CDR3 DNA reads TGTGCCAGCAGCTCGGGACTAGCGGGATCCTCCTACAATGAGCAGTACTTC. Amino acids: CASSSGLAGSSYNEQYF. The J gene is TRBJ2-5, the V gene TRBV11-2; TRBD2 matches at 13 bases. The CDR3 has 17 amino acids. Losses at the gene ends were 4 bases for V and 11 bases for J; bases not matched to a gene: 16. Germline CDR1 is SGHAT and CDR2 is FQNNGV.

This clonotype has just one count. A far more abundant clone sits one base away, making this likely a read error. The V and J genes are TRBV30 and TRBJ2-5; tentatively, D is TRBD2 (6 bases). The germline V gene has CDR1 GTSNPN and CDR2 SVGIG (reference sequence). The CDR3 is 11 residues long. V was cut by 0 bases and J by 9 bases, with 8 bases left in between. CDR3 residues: CAWSVGEAQYF. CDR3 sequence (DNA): TGTGCCTGGAGTGTAGGGGAGGCCCAGTACTTC. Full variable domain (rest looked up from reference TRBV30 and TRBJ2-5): SQTIHQWPATLVQPVGSPLSLECTVEGTSNPNLYWYRQAAGRGLQLLFYSVGIGQISSEVPQNLSASRPQDRQFILSSKKLLLSDSGFYLCAWSVGEAQYFGPGTRLLVL.

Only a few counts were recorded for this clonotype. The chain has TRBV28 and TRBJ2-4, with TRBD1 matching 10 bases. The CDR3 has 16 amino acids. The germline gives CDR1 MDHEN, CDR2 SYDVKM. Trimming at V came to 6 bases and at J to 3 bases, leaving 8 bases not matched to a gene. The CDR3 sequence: CASRKDRGYVKNIQYF. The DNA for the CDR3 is TGTGCCAGCAGAAAGGACAGGGGGTATGTCAAAAACATTCAGTACTTC.

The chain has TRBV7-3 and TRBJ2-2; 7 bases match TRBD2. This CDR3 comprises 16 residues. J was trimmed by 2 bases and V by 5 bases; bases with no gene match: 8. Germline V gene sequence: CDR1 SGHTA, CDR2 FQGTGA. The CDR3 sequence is CASSTIAGTNTGELFF. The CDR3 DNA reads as TGTGCCAGCAGCACAATAGCGGGTACTAACACCGGGGAGCTGTTTTTT.

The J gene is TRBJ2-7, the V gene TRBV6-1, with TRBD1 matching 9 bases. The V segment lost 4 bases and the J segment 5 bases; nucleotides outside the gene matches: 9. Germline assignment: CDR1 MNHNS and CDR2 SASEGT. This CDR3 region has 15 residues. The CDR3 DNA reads TGTGCCAGCAGTGCATCGGGGACAGGGAGCAACGAGCAGTACTTC. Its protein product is CASSASGTGSNEQYF.

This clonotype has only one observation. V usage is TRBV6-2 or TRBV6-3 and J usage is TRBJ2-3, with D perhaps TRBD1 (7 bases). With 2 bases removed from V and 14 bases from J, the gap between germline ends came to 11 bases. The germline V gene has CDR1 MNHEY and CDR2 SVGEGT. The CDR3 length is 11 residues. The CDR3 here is CASSYGGDRYF. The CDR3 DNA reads TGTGCCAGCAGTTACGGCGGGGACAGGTATTTT.

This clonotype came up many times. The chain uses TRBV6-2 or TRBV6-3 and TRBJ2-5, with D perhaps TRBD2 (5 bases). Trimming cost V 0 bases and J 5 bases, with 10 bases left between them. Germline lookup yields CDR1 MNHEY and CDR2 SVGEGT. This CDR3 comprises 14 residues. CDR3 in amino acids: CASSYSPGLETQYF. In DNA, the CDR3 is TGTGCCAGCAGTTACTCGCCGGGGTTGGAGACCCAGTACTTC.

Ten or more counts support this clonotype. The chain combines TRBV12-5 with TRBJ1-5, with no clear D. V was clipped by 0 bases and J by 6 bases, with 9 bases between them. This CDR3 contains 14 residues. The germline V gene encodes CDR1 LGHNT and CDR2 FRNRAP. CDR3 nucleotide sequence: TGTGCTAGTGGTTTGGTTCCAGCAAGTCAGCCCCAGCATTTT. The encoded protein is CASGLVPASQPQHF.

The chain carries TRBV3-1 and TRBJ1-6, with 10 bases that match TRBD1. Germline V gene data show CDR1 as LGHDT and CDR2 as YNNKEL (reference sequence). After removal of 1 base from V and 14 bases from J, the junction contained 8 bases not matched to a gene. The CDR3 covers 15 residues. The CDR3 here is CASSQVPGQGRTLHF. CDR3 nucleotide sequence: TGTGCCAGCAGCCAAGTCCCGGGACAGGGGCGGACCCTCCACTTT. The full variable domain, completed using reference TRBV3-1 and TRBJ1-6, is DTAVSQTPKYLVTQMGNDKSIKCEQNLGHDTMYWYKQDSKKFLKIMFSYNNKELIINETVPNRFSPKSPDKAHLNLHINSLELGDSAVYFCASSQVPGQGRTLHFGNGTRLTVT.

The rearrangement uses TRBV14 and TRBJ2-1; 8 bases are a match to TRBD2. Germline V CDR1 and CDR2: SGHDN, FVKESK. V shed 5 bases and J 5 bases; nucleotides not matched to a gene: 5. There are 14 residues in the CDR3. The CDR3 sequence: CASSARLANNEQFF. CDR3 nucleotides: TGTGCCAGCAGCGCCCGACTAGCGAACAATGAGCAGTTCTTC.

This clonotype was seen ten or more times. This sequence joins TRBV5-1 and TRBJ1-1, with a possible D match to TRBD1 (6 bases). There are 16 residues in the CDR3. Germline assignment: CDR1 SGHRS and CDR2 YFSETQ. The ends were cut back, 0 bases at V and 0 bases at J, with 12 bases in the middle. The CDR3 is CASSLVAGAVNTEAFF. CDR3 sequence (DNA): TGCGCCAGCAGCTTGGTAGCGGGGGCGGTGAACACTGAAGCTTTCTTT. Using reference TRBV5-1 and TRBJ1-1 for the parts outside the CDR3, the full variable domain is KAGVTQTPRYLIKTRGQQVTLSCSPISGHRSVSWYQQTPGQGLQFLFEYFSETQRNKGNFPGRFSGRQFSNSRSEMNVSTLELGDSALYLCASSLVAGAVNTEAFFGQGTRLTVV.

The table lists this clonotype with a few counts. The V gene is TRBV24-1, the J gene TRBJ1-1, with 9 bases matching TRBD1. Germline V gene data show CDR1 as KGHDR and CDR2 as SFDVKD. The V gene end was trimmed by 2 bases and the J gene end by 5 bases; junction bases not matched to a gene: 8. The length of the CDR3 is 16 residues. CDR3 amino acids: CATSDSGQGEATEAFF. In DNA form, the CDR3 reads TGTGCCACCAGTGATTCGGGACAGGGAGAAGCGACTGAAGCTTTCTTT.

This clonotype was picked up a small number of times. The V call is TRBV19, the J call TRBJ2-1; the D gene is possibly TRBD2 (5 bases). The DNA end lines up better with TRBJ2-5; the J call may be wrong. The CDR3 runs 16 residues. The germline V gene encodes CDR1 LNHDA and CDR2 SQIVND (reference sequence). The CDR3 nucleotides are TGTGCCAGTAGTATTGGCCCCAGCTTTCGGAGGGAGACCCAGTACTTC. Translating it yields CASSIGPSFRRETQYF.

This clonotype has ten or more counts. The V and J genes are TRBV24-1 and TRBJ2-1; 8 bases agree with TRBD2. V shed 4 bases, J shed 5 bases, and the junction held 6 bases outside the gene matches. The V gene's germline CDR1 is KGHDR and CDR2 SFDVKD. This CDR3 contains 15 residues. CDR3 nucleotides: TGTGCCACCAGTGACCGGACTAGCCCTAACAATGAGCAGTTCTTC. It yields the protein CATSDRTSPNNEQFF.

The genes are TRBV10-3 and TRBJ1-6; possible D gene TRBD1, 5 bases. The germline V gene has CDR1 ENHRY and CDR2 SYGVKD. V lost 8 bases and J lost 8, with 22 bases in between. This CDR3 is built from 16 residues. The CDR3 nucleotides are TGTGCCATCGGACGGAGGGACTCCCTTGAGGATTCACCCCTCCACTTT. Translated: CAIGRRDSLEDSPLHF.

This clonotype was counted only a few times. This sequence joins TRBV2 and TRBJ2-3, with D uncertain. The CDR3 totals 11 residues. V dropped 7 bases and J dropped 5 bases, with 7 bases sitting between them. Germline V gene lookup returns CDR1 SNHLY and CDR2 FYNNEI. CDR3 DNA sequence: TGTGCCAGCACCTCTAAAGATACGCAGTATTTT. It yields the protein CASTSKDTQYF.

This CDR3 is CASSSAGLGETQYF. CDR3 DNA sequence: TGCGCCAGCAGCTCCGCAGGGTTAGGAGAGACCCAGTACTTC. The V call is TRBV5-1, the J call TRBJ2-5, with TRBD1 as a possible D gene (5 bases). Trimming cost V 3 bases and J 4 bases, with 13 bases left between them. The CDR3 loop spans 14 amino acids. The germline V gene encodes CDR1 SGHRS and CDR2 YFSETQ.

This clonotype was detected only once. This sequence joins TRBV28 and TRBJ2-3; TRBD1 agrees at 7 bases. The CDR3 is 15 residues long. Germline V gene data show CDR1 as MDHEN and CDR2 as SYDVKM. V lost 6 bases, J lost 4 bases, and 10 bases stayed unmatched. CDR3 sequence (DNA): TGTGCCAGCAGCTCATACAGGGGCTTGGCAGATACGCAGTATTTT. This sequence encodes CASSSYRGLADTQYF.

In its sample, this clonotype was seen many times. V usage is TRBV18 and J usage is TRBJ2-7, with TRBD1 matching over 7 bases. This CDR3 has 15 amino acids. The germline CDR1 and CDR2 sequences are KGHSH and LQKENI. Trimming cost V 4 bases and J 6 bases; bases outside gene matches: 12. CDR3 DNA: TGTGCCAGCTCACACTTAGACCGGGACAGAGCCGAGCAGTACTTC. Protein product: CASSHLDRDRAEQYF.

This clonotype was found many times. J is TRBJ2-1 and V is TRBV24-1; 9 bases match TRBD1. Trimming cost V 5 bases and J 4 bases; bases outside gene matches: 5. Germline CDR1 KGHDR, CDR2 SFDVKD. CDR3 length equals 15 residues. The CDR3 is CATSGRDRVYNEQFF. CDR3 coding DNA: TGTGCCACCAGTGGTCGGGACAGGGTATACAATGAGCAGTTCTTC.

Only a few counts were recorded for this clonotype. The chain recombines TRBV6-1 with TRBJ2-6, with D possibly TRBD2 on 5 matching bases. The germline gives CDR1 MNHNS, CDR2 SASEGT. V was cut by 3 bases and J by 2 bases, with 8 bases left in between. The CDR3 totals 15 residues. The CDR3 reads CASSDSGAGANVLTF. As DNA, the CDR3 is TGTGCCAGCAGTGATTCCGGGGCTGGGGCCAACGTCCTGACTTTC.

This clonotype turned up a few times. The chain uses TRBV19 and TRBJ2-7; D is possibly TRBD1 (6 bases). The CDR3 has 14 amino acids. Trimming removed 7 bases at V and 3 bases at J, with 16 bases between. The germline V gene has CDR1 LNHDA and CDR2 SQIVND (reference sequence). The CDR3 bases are TGTGCCAGTACCGCGACAGGAGACCTCTACGAGCAGTACTTC. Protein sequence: CASTATGDLYEQYF.

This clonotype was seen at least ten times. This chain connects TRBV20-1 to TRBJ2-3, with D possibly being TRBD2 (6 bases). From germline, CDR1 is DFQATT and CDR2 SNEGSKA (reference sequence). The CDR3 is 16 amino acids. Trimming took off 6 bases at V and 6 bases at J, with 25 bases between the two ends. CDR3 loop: CSANPGLQGRLDTQYF. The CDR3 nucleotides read TGCAGTGCAAACCCGGGACTGCAGGGCCGATTGGATACGCAGTATTTT.

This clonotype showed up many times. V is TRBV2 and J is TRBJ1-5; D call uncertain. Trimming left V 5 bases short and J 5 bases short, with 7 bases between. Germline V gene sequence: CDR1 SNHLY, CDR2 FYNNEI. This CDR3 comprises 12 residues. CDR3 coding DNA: TGTGCCAGCAGTAGACGCGATCAGCCCCAGCATTTT. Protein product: CASSRRDQPQHF.